These 6 T cell receptor beta chains share one sample of origin, sequenced in a study of response to subunit inactivated influenza vaccine. MiXCR was run by TCRdb on the RT-PCR reads, yielding one entry per CDR3 protein. The repertoire includes approximately 520,000 distinct CDR3 sequences, about 25% of them detected once, and 1.9% sits in the top ten. Here the sequenced sample was CD4+ T cells sorted from PBMCs, taken 5 days after vaccination. The receptors shown here come from a middle-aged man who received an inactivated influenza vaccine.

The chain couples TRBV28 to TRBJ2-1; TRBD1 is a possible D gene (5 bases). The CDR3 loop spans 13 amino acids. The V end lost 2 bases, the J end lost 7 bases, and 9 bases lay between the germline ends. Germline-derived CDR1 and CDR2 are MDHEN and SYDVKM. Written as DNA, the CDR3 is TGTGCCAGCAGTTTACAGGGTTCGAATGAGCAGTTCTTC. Translation gives CASSLQGSNEQFF.

This clonotype was counted once. The rearrangement joins TRBV6-1 to TRBJ2-1; TRBD2 aligns across 7 bases. V trimming: 5 bases; J trimming: 4 bases; junction bases outside the gene matches: 17. CDR3 length: 18 residues. Looked up from germline, CDR1 is MNHNS and CDR2 is SASEGT. CDR3 DNA: TGTGCCAGCAGTCCCTTCTTAAAAGGGAGGGCCCGTTACAATGAGCAGTTCTTC. This codes for CASSPFLKGRARYNEQFF.

This chain connects TRBV27 to TRBJ2-6; the match to TRBD1 covers 7 bases. Trimming removed 6 bases from V and 2 bases from J; junction bases left unmatched: 7. Germline CDR1 MNHEY, CDR2 SMNVEV (reference sequence). The CDR3 covers 16 residues. CDR3 nucleotides: TGTGCCAGCAGGTACTTAGGGGGCACTGGGGCCAACGTCCTGACTTTC. It encodes CASRYLGGTGANVLTF.

V usage is TRBV7-2 and J usage is TRBJ2-1; TRBD1 agrees at 9 bases. This CDR3 comprises 15 residues. The junction had 9 bases not matched to a gene; V was cut back by 6 bases and J by 6 bases. The germline CDR1 and CDR2 sequences are SGHTA and FQGNSA. The CDR3, as DNA: TGTGCCAGCAGTCGTGGGACAGGGTTTTTCAATGAGCAGTTCTTC. Its protein product is CASSRGTGFFNEQFF.

This clonotype has more than one count but fewer than ten. V is TRBV4-2 and J is TRBJ2-1; TRBD1 might be the D (5 bases). CDR3 length equals 17 residues. Per germline, CDR1 LGHNA and CDR2 YNFKEQ. Deletions cut 0 bases from V and 8 bases from J, with 20 bases between. The CDR3 DNA reads TGTGCCAGCAGCCAAGATGATCGGGTTAGTCCCAGGGATGAGCAGTTCTTC. It specifies CASSQDDRVSPRDEQFF.

The V gene is TRBV6-5, the J gene TRBJ1-3, with no clear D. Germline CDR1 and CDR2: MNHEY and SVGAGI. The CDR3 totals 13 residues. The V end lost 0 bases, the J end lost 10 bases, and 10 bases lay between the germline ends. The CDR3 protein is CASSYSNSRTIYF. CDR3 DNA: TGTGCCAGCAGTTACTCCAACTCGAGGACCATATATTTT.